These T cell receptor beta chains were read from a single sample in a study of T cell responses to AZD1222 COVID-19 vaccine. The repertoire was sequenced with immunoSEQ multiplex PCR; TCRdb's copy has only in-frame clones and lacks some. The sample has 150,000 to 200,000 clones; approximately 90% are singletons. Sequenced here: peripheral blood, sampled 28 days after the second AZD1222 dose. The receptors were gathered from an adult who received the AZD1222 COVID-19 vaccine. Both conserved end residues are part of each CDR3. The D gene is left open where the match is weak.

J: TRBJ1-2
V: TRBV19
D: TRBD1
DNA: TGTGCCAGTCTCGGGACAGGGCGGGATGGCTACACCTTC
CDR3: CASLGTGRDGYTF

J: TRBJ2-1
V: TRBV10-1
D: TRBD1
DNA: TGCGCCAGCAGTGAGGTGACAGGGAGCTCCTACAATGAGCAGTTCTTC
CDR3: CASSEVTGSSYNEQFF

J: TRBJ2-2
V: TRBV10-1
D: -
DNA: TGCGCCAGTGCTGCGGGTCCCCCCGGGGAGCTGTTTTTT
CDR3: CASAAGPPGELFF

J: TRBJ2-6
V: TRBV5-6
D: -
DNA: TGTGCCAGCAGCCCCACCGGGGCCAACGTCCTGACTTTC
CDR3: CASSPTGANVLTF

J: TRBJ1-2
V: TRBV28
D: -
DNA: TGTGCCAGCACCCACAGGACGGATGGCTACACCTTC
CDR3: CASTHRTDGYTF

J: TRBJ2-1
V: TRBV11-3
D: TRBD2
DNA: TGTGCCAGCAGCTCACTAGCGAGTTCCTACAATGAGCAGTTCTTC
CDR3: CASSSLASSYNEQFF

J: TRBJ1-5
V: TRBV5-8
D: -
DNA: TGTGCCAGCAGCTCCACCTGGGGGAACAATCAGCCCCAGCATTTT
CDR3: CASSSTWGNNQPQHF

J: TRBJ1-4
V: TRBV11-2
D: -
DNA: TGTTGCGGGGTGGTGTTTACAACTAATGAAAAACTGTTTTTT
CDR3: CCGVVFTTNEKLFF

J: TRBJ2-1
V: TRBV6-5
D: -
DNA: TGTGCCAGCAGAACCACTAGCTTGAGTTACAATGAGCAGTTCTTC
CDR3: CASRTTSLSYNEQFF

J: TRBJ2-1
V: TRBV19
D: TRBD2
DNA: TGTGCCAGTAGTATAGAGGGACTAGCTGCCCAGGTCAATGAGCAGTTCTTC
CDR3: CASSIEGLAAQVNEQFF

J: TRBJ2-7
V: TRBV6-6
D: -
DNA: TGTGCCAGTATCCGGGCTGCGAGCTCCTACGAGCAGTACTTC
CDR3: CASIRAASSYEQYF

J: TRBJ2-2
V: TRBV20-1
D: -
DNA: TGCAGTGCTAGTATCAGGTCCTTCCTGAACACCGGGGAGCTGTTTTTT
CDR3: CSASIRSFLNTGELFF

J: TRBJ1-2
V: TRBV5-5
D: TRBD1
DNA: TGTGCCAGCAGCCCCGGGACAGGGTACTATGGCTACACCTTC
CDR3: CASSPGTGYYGYTF

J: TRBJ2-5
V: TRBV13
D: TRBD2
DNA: TGTGCCAGCAGCTTAGGGGGTAGCGGGGGAGAGACCCAGTACTTC
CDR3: CASSLGGSGGETQYF

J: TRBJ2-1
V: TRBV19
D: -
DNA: TGTGCCAGTAGTCGCTCATACAATGAGCAGTTCTTC
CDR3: CASSRSYNEQFF

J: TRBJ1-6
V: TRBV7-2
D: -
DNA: TGTGCCAGCAGCTTAGGACCCCCACCCCTCCACTTT
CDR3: CASSLGPPPLHF

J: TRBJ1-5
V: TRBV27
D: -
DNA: TGTGCCAGCAGTTTTGGGGGGCACAGGGAGGTTCAGCCCCAGCATTTT
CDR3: CASSFGGHREVQPQHF

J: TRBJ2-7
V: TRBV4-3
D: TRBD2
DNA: TGCGCCAGCAGCCAAGGCGCGGCTAGCGGGGGGGCCGTGCCTCTACGGCAGTACTTC
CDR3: CASSQGAASGGAVPLRQYF

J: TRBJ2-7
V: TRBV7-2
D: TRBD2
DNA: TGTGCCAGCAGCTTTGGGACTAGCGGGACCCCGGGCCCCTACGAGCAGTACTTC
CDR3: CASSFGTSGTPGPYEQYF

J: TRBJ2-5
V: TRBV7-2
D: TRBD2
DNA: TGTGCCAGCAGCTTTAGCGGGGGACAAGAGACCCAGTACTTC
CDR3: CASSFSGGQETQYF

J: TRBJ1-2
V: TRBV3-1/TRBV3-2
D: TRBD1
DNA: TGTGCCAGCAGCCATAGACAGGGGGCCGGGGGCTATGGCTACACCTTC
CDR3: CASSHRQGAGGYGYTF

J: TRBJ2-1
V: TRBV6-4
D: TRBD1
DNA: TGTGCCAGCAGTGGGACAGGGTGGGGTGAGCAGTTCTTC
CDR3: CASSGTGWGEQFF